This is a list of T cell receptor beta chains from one sample in a study of blood T cell repertoires in COVID-19. The protocol was immunoSEQ multiplex PCR, while the TCRdb copy is restricted to in-frame clones and leaves out a portion. Found here are more than 200,000 clones, just over 85% of them singletons; the top ten hold 1.5% to 2%. The sequenced sample consisted of PBMCs or T cells enriched from blood (not recorded which). The source is a man aged 35 to 55 who had recovered from COVID-19. The CDR3 runs from the conserved cysteine through the conserved F or W. The D gene is left open where the match is weak. Clone size is given for some rows only: seen once, a few or many times, or a class if the clone is expanded.

CDR3,DNA,J,D,size,V,length
CASSEAPQGAGGNQPQHF,TGTGCCAGCAGTGAAGCTCCACAGGGGGCAGGTGGCAATCAGCCCCAGCATTTT,TRBJ1-5,TRBD1,NA,TRBV6-1,18
CASSRGAGDEQYF,TGTGCCAGCAGCCGTGGGGCGGGGGACGAGCAGTACTTC,TRBJ2-7,TRBD2,NA,TRBV7-9,13
CASGSPPAPDLKGYTF,TGTGCTAGTGGTTCTCCTCCAGCACCCGACTTGAAGGGCTACACCTTC,TRBJ1-2,NA,NA,TRBV12-5,16
CASSSSPDTQYF,TGTGCCAGCAGCTCATCCCCAGATACGCAGTATTTT,TRBJ2-3,NA,many,TRBV9,12
CASSFPGQMNTEAFF,TGCGCCAGCAGCTTTCCCGGACAGATGAACACTGAAGCTTTCTTT,TRBJ1-1,NA,few,TRBV5-1,15
CSARLAGNTGELFF,TGCAGCGCGAGACTAGCGGGCAACACCGGGGAGCTGTTTTTT,TRBJ2-2,TRBD2,NA,TRBV29-1,14
CASSQVGQAAYEQYF,TGTGCCAGCAGCCAAGTTGGACAGGCAGCCTACGAGCAGTACTTC,TRBJ2-7,TRBD1,NA,TRBV14,15
CASSFQGMDEQFF,TGTGCCAGCAGCTTCCAGGGAATGGATGAGCAGTTCTTC,TRBJ2-1,NA,once,TRBV7-3,13
CASSLLLDYNEQFF,TGTGCCAGCAGCTTATTACTAGACTACAATGAGCAGTTCTTC,TRBJ2-1,NA,NA,TRBV7-9,14
CASSWRGDNYGYTF,TGTGCCAGCTCCTGGAGAGGAGACAACTATGGCTACACCTTC,TRBJ1-2,NA,NA,TRBV27,14
CASSPSRLQETQYF,TGTGCCAGCAGTCCGTCGAGGCTGCAGGAGACCCAGTACTTC,TRBJ2-5,NA,NA,TRBV27,14
CASSPQPGGGPHTQYF,TGTGCCAGCAGCCCACAGCCTGGCGGGGGGCCACATACGCAGTATTTT,TRBJ2-3,TRBD2,NA,TRBV7-3,16
CASSRPGTGAAPPGANVLTF,TGTGCCAGCAGTCGTCCCGGGACAGGTGCGGCCCCCCCTGGGGCCAACGTCCTGACTTTC,TRBJ2-6,TRBD1,NA,TRBV6-4,20
CASSPRDNDNEQFF,TGTGCCAGCTCACCAAGGGACAACGACAATGAGCAGTTCTTC,TRBJ2-1,NA,NA,TRBV18,14
CASSLGGQRNQPQHF,TGTGCCAGCAGCTTGGGAGGACAGCGCAATCAGCCCCAGCATTTT,TRBJ1-5,NA,few,TRBV5-5,15
CAWSVEGQDGKLFF,TGTGCCTGGAGTGTGGAGGGCCAGGATGGGAAACTGTTTTTT,TRBJ1-4,NA,NA,TRBV30,14
CASSPTGTEAFF,TGTGCCAGCAGCCCTACAGGCACTGAAGCTTTCTTT,TRBJ1-1,NA,NA,TRBV7-9,12
CASSRRDRDGEQYF,TGTGCCAGCAGTCGCCGGGACAGGGACGGCGAGCAGTACTTC,TRBJ2-7,TRBD1,NA,TRBV27,14
CASSLGTGVTEAFF,TGTGCCAGCAGCTTAGGGACAGGGGTCACTGAAGCTTTCTTT,TRBJ1-1,TRBD1,NA,TRBV11-2,14
CASSQETRSGEQFF,TGTGCCAGCAGCCAAGAAACCAGGTCGGGGGAGCAGTTCTTC,TRBJ2-1,NA,NA,TRBV4-2,14
CASSQDRQVTEAFF,TGTGCCAGCAGCCAAGATAGGCAGGTCACTGAAGCTTTCTTT,TRBJ1-1,NA,NA,TRBV3-1/TRBV3-2,14
CASTQLDRAGQPQHF,TGTGCCAGCACCCAGCTGGACAGGGCGGGTCAGCCCCAGCATTTT,TRBJ1-5,TRBD1,once,TRBV28,15
CASRTGSNQPQHF,TGTGCCAGCAGGACGGGGAGCAATCAGCCCCAGCATTTT,TRBJ1-5,NA,NA,TRBV28,13
CASSQERRETSYEQYF,TGCGCCAGCAGCCAAGAAAGGCGGGAAACCTCCTACGAGCAGTACTTC,TRBJ2-7,NA,NA,TRBV4-1,16
CASSYSTRGEQFF,TGTGCCAGCAGTTACTCCACCCGGGGTGAGCAGTTCTTC,TRBJ2-1,NA,once,TRBV6-5,13
CASSFGGVAFF,TGTGCCAGCAGCTTTGGGGGCGTAGCTTTCTTT,TRBJ1-1,NA,NA,TRBV7-9,11
CASSEATGVRGYTF,TGTGCCAGCAGTGAAGCTACAGGGGTGCGTGGCTACACCTTC,TRBJ1-2,TRBD1,NA,TRBV6-1,14
CASSPAGLDIQYF,TGTGCCAGCAGCCCGGCGGGGTTGGACATTCAGTACTTC,TRBJ2-4,NA,NA,TRBV5-6,13
CASSSRQGPTNEKLFF,TGTGCCAGCAGCTCCAGACAGGGTCCAACTAATGAAAAACTGTTTTTT,TRBJ1-4,TRBD1,NA,TRBV11-2,16
CASSFTGGGDGYTF,TGTGCCAGCAGTTTTACAGGGGGCGGTGATGGCTACACCTTC,TRBJ1-2,TRBD1,few,TRBV27,14
CAWRSFDTPSGANVLTF,TGTGCCTGGAGGAGCTTCGATACGCCCTCTGGGGCCAACGTCCTGACTTTC,TRBJ2-6,NA,NA,TRBV30,17
CAISDTTASNQPQHF,TGTGCCATCAGTGATACGACAGCTTCCAATCAGCCCCAGCATTTT,TRBJ1-5,NA,NA,TRBV10-3,15
CASSLPGAETQYF,TGTGCCAGCAGCTTGCCAGGGGCAGAGACCCAGTACTTC,TRBJ2-5,NA,NA,TRBV5-4,13
CASSPPEGATYEQYF,TGTGCCAGCAGCCCCCCCGAGGGGGCGACGTACGAGCAGTACTTC,TRBJ2-7,TRBD1,NA,TRBV13,15
CASSPGGTGDGGYTF,TGTGCCAGCAGCCCCGGAGGGACAGGGGACGGCGGCTACACCTTC,TRBJ1-2,TRBD1,NA,TRBV11-1,15
CASSPGTGESPLHF,TGTGCCAGCAGCCCCGGGACAGGGGAATCACCCCTCCACTTT,TRBJ1-6,TRBD1,once,TRBV6-5,14
CASSLISSPSGVSIIEQFF,TGTGCCAGCAGCTTGATTTCTAGTCCGTCGGGTGTCTCCATAATTGAGCAGTTCTTC,TRBJ2-1,NA,NA,TRBV5-4,19
CASSPPPPYLDEQFF,TGTGCCAGCAGCCCACCACCCCCCTATTTGGATGAGCAGTTCTTC,TRBJ2-1,NA,NA,TRBV5-4,15
CAWSVSGGGQPQHF,TGTGCCTGGAGTGTATCGGGGGGCGGACAGCCCCAGCATTTT,TRBJ1-5,NA,NA,TRBV30,14
CASSPSYEQYF,TGTGCCAGCAGTCCGAGCTACGAGCAGTACTTC,TRBJ2-7,NA,NA,TRBV6-2/TRBV6-3,11
CASTPPGTRGETQYF,TGTGCCAGTACCCCCCCCGGGACTAGGGGTGAGACCCAGTACTTC,TRBJ2-5,TRBD2,NA,TRBV19,15
CASSPIIITVTDTQYF,TGTGCCAGCAGCCCCATCATTATAACTGTCACAGATACGCAGTATTTT,TRBJ2-3,NA,NA,TRBV14,16
CASSPQSSGNTYEQYF,TGTGCCAGCTCACCACAATCCAGCGGGAATACCTACGAGCAGTACTTC,TRBJ2-7,TRBD2,once,TRBV18,16
CASRQTTGTPNTGELFF,TGTGCCAGTCGACAAACCACCGGGACACCGAACACCGGGGAGCTGTTTTTT,TRBJ2-2,NA,NA,TRBV19,17
CSVEGDPGLAGPWGNNEQFF,TGCAGCGTTGAAGGCGACCCGGGACTAGCGGGACCTTGGGGGAACAATGAGCAGTTCTTC,TRBJ2-1,TRBD2,NA,TRBV29-1,20
CASSQVPGNYEQYF,TGCGCCAGCAGCCAAGTGCCCGGGAACTACGAGCAGTACTTC,TRBJ2-7,NA,NA,TRBV4-1,14
CASSPQARNTIYF,TGTGCCAGCAGCCCTCAGGCCCGGAACACCATATATTTT,TRBJ1-3,NA,NA,TRBV7-2,13
CATRRSGSRETQYF,TGTGCCACCAGGAGGAGCGGGAGTCGAGAGACCCAGTACTTC,TRBJ2-5,TRBD2,once,TRBV24-1,14
CASSIDRGFSGYTF,TGCGCCAGCAGCATTGACAGGGGCTTCTCCGGCTACACCTTC,TRBJ1-2,TRBD1,few,TRBV5-1,14
CASSLARAGGNPYEQYF,TGTGCCAGCAGCTTAGCGCGAGCGGGAGGGAACCCCTACGAGCAGTACTTC,TRBJ2-7,TRBD2,NA,TRBV7-8,17
CASSPQQGDTQYF,TGTGCCAGCAGCCCCCAACAGGGGGATACGCAGTATTTT,TRBJ2-3,TRBD1,NA,TRBV12-3/TRBV12-4,13
CASSATGGAQPQHF,TGCGCCAGCAGCGCGACAGGGGGTGCACAGCCCCAGCATTTT,TRBJ1-5,TRBD1,NA,TRBV5-1,14
CASSLTTNYGYTF,TGTGCCAGCAGCTTAACTACAAACTATGGCTACACCTTC,TRBJ1-2,NA,NA,TRBV7-2,13
CASSQEIVIADPYEQYF,TGTGCCAGCAGCCAAGAAATCGTAATAGCGGACCCCTACGAGCAGTACTTC,TRBJ2-7,NA,NA,TRBV4-2,17
CASSPSPGDNSPLHF,TGTGCCAGCAGCCCTTCACCGGGGGATAATTCACCCCTCCACTTT,TRBJ1-6,NA,NA,TRBV9,15
CASKDSDSNQPQHF,TGTGCCAGCAAGGACAGCGATAGCAATCAGCCCCAGCATTTT,TRBJ1-5,NA,NA,TRBV27,14
CAWRVRTRSSHEQFF,TGTGCCTGGAGGGTCAGGACTAGAAGCTCCCATGAGCAGTTCTTC,TRBJ2-1,TRBD2,NA,TRBV30,15